This T cell receptor (beta chain) was identified during a study of blood T cell repertoires in COVID-19. Germline values: CDR1 SQVTM, CDR2 ANQGSEA. This CDR3 is 13 amino acids long. The ends were cut back, 4 bases at V and 7 bases at J, with 14 bases in the middle. TCRdb's copy holds only in-frame clones and misses some; the assay was immunoSEQ multiplex PCR. The sample yields roughly 80,000 clones, around 80% seen once. Specimen: peripheral blood. The sequence derives from a human donor in a cohort sampled during active COVID-19. The gene calls are TRBV29-1 and TRBJ1-5; weak D call: TRBD1 (6 bases). CDR3: CSVGQAKGQPQHF. The CDR3 DNA sequence: TGCAGCGTTGGACAGGCCAAGGGGCAGCCCCAGCATTTT.